These T cell receptor beta chains were read from a single sample in a study of shared clonotypes between healthy human individuals. Produced via immunoSEQ multiplex PCR; TCRdb's table is partial and in-frame only. The sample holds about 100,000 clones, 55% to 70% seen once. Source material: memory CD8+ T cells sorted from blood. These receptors were taken from a woman in her twenties or thirties in good health. CDR3s include the opening cysteine and the closing phenylalanine or tryptophan. The order of the fields is V gene, D gene, clone size, J gene, CDR3 protein, CDR3 DNA. D genes are given only for firm matches. Clone size appears in some rows only: once, few, many, or a class for an expanded clone.

>TRBV5-6|-|few|TRBJ1-2
CASSLVGYGTNGYTF
TGTGCCAGCAGCTTGGTAGGGTACGGTACTAACGGCTACACCTTC
>TRBV9|TRBD1|-|TRBJ2-3
CASSTGTGFPDTQYF
TGTGCCAGCAGCACCGGGACAGGGTTTCCAGATACGCAGTATTTT
>TRBV27|TRBD1|-|TRBJ1-2
CASSSPSRQGAKYGYTF
TGTGCCAGCAGTTCCCCCTCCCGACAGGGGGCAAAGTATGGCTACACCTTC
>TRBV5-1|-|-|TRBJ2-5
CASSLDGNQQETQYF
TGCGCCAGCAGCTTAGACGGGAACCAACAAGAGACCCAGTACTTC
>TRBV6-1|TRBD2|many|TRBJ2-7
CASSERLAGAYEQYF
TGTGCCAGCAGTGAAAGACTAGCGGGAGCCTACGAGCAGTACTTC
>TRBV18|-|once|TRBJ2-7
CASSPPGLRNEQYF
TGTGCCAGCTCACCCCCGGGACTGCGGAACGAGCAGTACTTC
>TRBV9|-|many|TRBJ1-3
CASSVAWGSGNTIYF
TGTGCCAGCAGCGTAGCTTGGGGGTCTGGAAACACCATATATTTT
>TRBV9|TRBD2|once|TRBJ2-2
CASSAPGTSGTGELFF
TGTGCCAGCAGCGCACCTGGGACTAGCGGGACCGGGGAGCTGTTTTTT
>TRBV2|TRBD1|many|TRBJ1-2
CASSEMYGQANPTNYGYTF
TGTGCCAGCAGTGAGATGTATGGACAGGCTAACCCAACTAACTATGGCTACACCTTC
>TRBV9|-|few|TRBJ2-7
CASSPGRSSYEQYF
TGTGCCAGCAGCCCTGGACGGAGCTCCTACGAGCAGTACTTC
>TRBV11-2|-|few|TRBJ2-2
CASSWRAGLGTGELFF
TGTGCCAGCAGCTGGCGGGCAGGGTTGGGCACCGGGGAGCTGTTTTTT
>TRBV2|TRBD1|-|TRBJ1-2
CASSGDRGLPYYGYTF
TGTGCCAGCAGTGGGGACAGGGGGCTCCCCTACTATGGCTACACCTTC
>TRBV5-4|-|-|TRBJ2-7
CASSRFGGRAYEQYF
TGTGCCAGCAGCCGGTTCGGGGGAAGGGCCTACGAGCAGTACTTC
>TRBV6-1|-|few|TRBJ2-3
CASSEYRYTSTDTQYF
TGTGCCAGCAGTGAATATCGGTATACTAGCACAGATACGCAGTATTTT
>TRBV9|-|-|TRBJ2-3
CASSKEGQQDTQYF
TGTGCCAGCAGCAAGGAGGGCCAACAAGATACGCAGTATTTT
>TRBV7-8|TRBD2|-|TRBJ2-1
CASSSRTSRYNEQFF
TGTGCCAGCAGCTCTCGGACTAGCCGCTACAATGAGCAGTTCTTC
>TRBV13|TRBD2|-|TRBJ2-7
CASSLGGLAAARIYEQYF
TGTGCCAGCAGCTTAGGGGGACTAGCGGCAGCGAGAATCTACGAGCAGTACTTC
>TRBV5-8|TRBD1|-|TRBJ2-1
CASSLGRGRREQFF
TGTGCCAGCAGCCTTGGCAGGGGGCGGCGGGAGCAGTTCTTC
>TRBV6-5|TRBD2|-|TRBJ2-7
CASSYSSLAGSYEQYF
TGTGCCAGCAGTTACTCGTCGCTAGCGGGTTCCTACGAGCAGTACTTC
>TRBV7-9|-|-|TRBJ2-6
CASSLMGSGANVLTF
TGTGCCAGCAGCTTAATGGGGTCTGGGGCCAACGTCCTGACTTTC
>TRBV5-5|-|many|TRBJ2-7
CASSLGGPQGQYF
TGTGCCAGCAGCTTGGGAGGTCCGCAGGGACAGTACTTC
>TRBV15|TRBD1|-|TRBJ1-4
CATSGSGQGSEKLFF
TGTGCCACCAGCGGATCGGGACAGGGAAGCGAAAAACTGTTTTTT
>TRBV28|-|few|TRBJ2-5
CASSFGYHRPQETQYF
TGTGCCAGCAGTTTCGGGTATCACAGGCCTCAAGAGACCCAGTACTTC
>TRBV9|TRBD1|-|TRBJ1-2
CASSPGGQLYYGYTF
TGTGCCAGCAGCCCCGGGGGACAGCTATACTATGGCTACACCTTC
>TRBV7-9|TRBD2|many|TRBJ2-7
CASSDGGGGTYEQYF
TGTGCCAGCAGCGACGGTGGGGGAGGGACCTACGAGCAGTACTTC
>TRBV4-2|-|-|TRBJ2-5
CASSQSRAREETQYF
TGTGCCAGCAGCCAGTCCAGGGCGCGGGAAGAGACCCAGTACTTC
>TRBV10-3|TRBD1|once|TRBJ2-7
CATRTGKGEQYF
TGTGCCACAAGGACAGGGAAAGGCGAGCAGTACTTC
>TRBV11-3|-|-|TRBJ2-1
CASSLEEGPNNNEQFF
TGTGCCAGCAGCTTGGAGGAGGGCCCGAATAACAATGAGCAGTTCTTC
>TRBV28|TRBD1|-|TRBJ1-1
CASNDRVFGTEAFF
TGTGCCAGCAACGACAGGGTATTCGGGACTGAAGCTTTCTTT
>TRBV18|-|-|TRBJ1-2
CASSPYLPGAVSGYTF
TGTGCCAGCTCACCATACCTCCCCGGAGCCGTTTCGGGCTACACCTTC
>TRBV7-9|TRBD1|-|TRBJ1-2
CASSFMTGGSYYTF
TGTGCCAGCAGCTTCATGACAGGGGGTAGTTACTACACCTTC
>TRBV4-1|-|once|TRBJ1-2
CASSQVARESPYYGYTF
TGCGCCAGCAGCCAAGTTGCCAGGGAGTCCCCCTACTATGGCTACACCTTC
>TRBV18|-|-|TRBJ1-1
CASSYNRDTEAFF
TGTGCCAGCTCCTATAACAGGGACACTGAAGCTTTCTTT
>TRBV5-8|-|-|TRBJ2-1
CASSRDSPVFYNEQFF
TGTGCCAGCAGCAGGGACTCCCCCGTCTTCTACAATGAGCAGTTCTTC
>TRBV19|TRBD1|-|TRBJ2-7
CASRFGTGSSYEQYF
TGTGCCAGTCGCTTCGGGACAGGGAGCTCCTACGAGCAGTACTTC
>TRBV19|-|many|TRBJ2-4
CASRPRGLPLRLAKNIQYF
TGTGCCAGTAGACCCAGGGGTTTGCCGTTACGACTAGCCAAAAACATTCAGTACTTC
>TRBV5-1|TRBD2|once|TRBJ2-1
CASSSIAGVAYNEQFF
TGCGCCAGCAGCTCGATTGCGGGAGTTGCCTACAATGAGCAGTTCTTC
>TRBV4-1|TRBD1|-|TRBJ2-7
CASSQRRYRGQGAYEQYF
TGCGCCAGCAGCCAAAGGCGATACCGGGGACAGGGGGCCTACGAGCAGTACTTC
>TRBV30|TRBD1|-|TRBJ1-4
CAWSVLGTGDEKLFF
TGTGCCTGGAGTGTACTCGGGACAGGGGATGAAAAACTGTTTTTT
>TRBV2|TRBD2|-|TRBJ2-2
CASSSGNRELFF
TGTGCCAGCAGCAGCGGGAATAGGGAGCTGTTTTTT
>TRBV4-2|-|-|TRBJ2-7
CASSLYQGSSYEQYF
TGTGCCAGCAGCTTATATCAGGGTTCCTCCTACGAGCAGTACTTC
>TRBV6-5|TRBD2|-|TRBJ2-7
CASSYRKAGGRYEQYF
TGTGCCAGCAGTTACCGCAAGGCGGGAGGACGCTACGAGCAGTACTTC
>TRBV10-3|-|-|TRBJ2-7
CAISASYEQYF
TGTGCCATCAGTGCGTCCTACGAGCAGTACTTC
>TRBV18|TRBD2|-|TRBJ2-1
CASSPLPSGNSYNEQFF
TGTGCCAGCTCACCACTCCCTAGCGGAAACTCCTACAATGAGCAGTTCTTC
>TRBV9|TRBD1|-|TRBJ1-2
CASASGGQEGYTF
TGTGCCAGCGCCTCAGGGGGACAGGAAGGCTACACCTTC
>TRBV9|TRBD2|-|TRBJ2-3
CASSPTVAGLSTDTQYF
TGTGCCAGCAGCCCTACGGTTGCGGGACTAAGCACAGATACGCAGTATTTT
>TRBV15|-|-|TRBJ1-4
CATSREGLVGKLFF
TGTGCCACCAGCAGAGAGGGCCTAGTCGGAAAACTGTTTTTT
>TRBV6-4|TRBD1|-|TRBJ2-2
CASGTGEDTGELFF
TGTGCCAGTGGGACAGGGGAAGACACCGGGGAGCTGTTTTTT
>TRBV29-1|-|-|TRBJ2-7
CSVVGLGGQYF
TGCAGCGTTGTTGGGCTGGGCGGGCAGTACTTC
>TRBV7-8|TRBD1|-|TRBJ2-7
CASSSDRGYEQYF
TGTGCCAGCAGTTCGGACAGGGGCTACGAGCAGTACTTC
>TRBV7-9|-|-|TRBJ2-2
CASSLVLGGFTGELFF
TGTGCCAGCAGCTTAGTACTGGGGGGCTTCACCGGGGAGCTGTTTTTT
>TRBV19|TRBD2|-|TRBJ2-7
CASSISLAGFYEQYF
TGTGCCAGTAGTATTAGTCTAGCGGGGTTCTACGAGCAGTACTTC